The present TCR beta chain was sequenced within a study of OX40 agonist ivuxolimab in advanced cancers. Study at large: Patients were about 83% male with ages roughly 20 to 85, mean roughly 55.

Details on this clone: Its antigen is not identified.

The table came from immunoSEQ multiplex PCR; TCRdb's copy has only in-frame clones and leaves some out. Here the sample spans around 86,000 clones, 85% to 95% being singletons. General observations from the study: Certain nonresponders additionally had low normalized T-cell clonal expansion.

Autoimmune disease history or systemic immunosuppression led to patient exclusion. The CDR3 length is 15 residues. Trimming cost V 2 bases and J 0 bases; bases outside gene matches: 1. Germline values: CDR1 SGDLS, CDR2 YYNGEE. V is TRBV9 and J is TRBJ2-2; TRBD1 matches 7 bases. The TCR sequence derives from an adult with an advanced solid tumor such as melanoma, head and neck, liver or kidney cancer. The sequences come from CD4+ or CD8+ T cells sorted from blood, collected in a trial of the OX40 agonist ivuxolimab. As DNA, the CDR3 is TGTGCCAGCAGCGTGGGGACAGCGAACACCGGGGAGCTGTTTTTT. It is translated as CASSVGTANTGELFF. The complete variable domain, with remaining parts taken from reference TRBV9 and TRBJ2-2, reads DSGVTQTPKHLITATGQRVTLRCSPRSGDLSVYWYQQSLDQGLQFLIQYYNGEERAKGNILERFSAQQFPDLHSELNLSSLELGDSALYFCASSVGTANTGELFFGEGSRLTVL.